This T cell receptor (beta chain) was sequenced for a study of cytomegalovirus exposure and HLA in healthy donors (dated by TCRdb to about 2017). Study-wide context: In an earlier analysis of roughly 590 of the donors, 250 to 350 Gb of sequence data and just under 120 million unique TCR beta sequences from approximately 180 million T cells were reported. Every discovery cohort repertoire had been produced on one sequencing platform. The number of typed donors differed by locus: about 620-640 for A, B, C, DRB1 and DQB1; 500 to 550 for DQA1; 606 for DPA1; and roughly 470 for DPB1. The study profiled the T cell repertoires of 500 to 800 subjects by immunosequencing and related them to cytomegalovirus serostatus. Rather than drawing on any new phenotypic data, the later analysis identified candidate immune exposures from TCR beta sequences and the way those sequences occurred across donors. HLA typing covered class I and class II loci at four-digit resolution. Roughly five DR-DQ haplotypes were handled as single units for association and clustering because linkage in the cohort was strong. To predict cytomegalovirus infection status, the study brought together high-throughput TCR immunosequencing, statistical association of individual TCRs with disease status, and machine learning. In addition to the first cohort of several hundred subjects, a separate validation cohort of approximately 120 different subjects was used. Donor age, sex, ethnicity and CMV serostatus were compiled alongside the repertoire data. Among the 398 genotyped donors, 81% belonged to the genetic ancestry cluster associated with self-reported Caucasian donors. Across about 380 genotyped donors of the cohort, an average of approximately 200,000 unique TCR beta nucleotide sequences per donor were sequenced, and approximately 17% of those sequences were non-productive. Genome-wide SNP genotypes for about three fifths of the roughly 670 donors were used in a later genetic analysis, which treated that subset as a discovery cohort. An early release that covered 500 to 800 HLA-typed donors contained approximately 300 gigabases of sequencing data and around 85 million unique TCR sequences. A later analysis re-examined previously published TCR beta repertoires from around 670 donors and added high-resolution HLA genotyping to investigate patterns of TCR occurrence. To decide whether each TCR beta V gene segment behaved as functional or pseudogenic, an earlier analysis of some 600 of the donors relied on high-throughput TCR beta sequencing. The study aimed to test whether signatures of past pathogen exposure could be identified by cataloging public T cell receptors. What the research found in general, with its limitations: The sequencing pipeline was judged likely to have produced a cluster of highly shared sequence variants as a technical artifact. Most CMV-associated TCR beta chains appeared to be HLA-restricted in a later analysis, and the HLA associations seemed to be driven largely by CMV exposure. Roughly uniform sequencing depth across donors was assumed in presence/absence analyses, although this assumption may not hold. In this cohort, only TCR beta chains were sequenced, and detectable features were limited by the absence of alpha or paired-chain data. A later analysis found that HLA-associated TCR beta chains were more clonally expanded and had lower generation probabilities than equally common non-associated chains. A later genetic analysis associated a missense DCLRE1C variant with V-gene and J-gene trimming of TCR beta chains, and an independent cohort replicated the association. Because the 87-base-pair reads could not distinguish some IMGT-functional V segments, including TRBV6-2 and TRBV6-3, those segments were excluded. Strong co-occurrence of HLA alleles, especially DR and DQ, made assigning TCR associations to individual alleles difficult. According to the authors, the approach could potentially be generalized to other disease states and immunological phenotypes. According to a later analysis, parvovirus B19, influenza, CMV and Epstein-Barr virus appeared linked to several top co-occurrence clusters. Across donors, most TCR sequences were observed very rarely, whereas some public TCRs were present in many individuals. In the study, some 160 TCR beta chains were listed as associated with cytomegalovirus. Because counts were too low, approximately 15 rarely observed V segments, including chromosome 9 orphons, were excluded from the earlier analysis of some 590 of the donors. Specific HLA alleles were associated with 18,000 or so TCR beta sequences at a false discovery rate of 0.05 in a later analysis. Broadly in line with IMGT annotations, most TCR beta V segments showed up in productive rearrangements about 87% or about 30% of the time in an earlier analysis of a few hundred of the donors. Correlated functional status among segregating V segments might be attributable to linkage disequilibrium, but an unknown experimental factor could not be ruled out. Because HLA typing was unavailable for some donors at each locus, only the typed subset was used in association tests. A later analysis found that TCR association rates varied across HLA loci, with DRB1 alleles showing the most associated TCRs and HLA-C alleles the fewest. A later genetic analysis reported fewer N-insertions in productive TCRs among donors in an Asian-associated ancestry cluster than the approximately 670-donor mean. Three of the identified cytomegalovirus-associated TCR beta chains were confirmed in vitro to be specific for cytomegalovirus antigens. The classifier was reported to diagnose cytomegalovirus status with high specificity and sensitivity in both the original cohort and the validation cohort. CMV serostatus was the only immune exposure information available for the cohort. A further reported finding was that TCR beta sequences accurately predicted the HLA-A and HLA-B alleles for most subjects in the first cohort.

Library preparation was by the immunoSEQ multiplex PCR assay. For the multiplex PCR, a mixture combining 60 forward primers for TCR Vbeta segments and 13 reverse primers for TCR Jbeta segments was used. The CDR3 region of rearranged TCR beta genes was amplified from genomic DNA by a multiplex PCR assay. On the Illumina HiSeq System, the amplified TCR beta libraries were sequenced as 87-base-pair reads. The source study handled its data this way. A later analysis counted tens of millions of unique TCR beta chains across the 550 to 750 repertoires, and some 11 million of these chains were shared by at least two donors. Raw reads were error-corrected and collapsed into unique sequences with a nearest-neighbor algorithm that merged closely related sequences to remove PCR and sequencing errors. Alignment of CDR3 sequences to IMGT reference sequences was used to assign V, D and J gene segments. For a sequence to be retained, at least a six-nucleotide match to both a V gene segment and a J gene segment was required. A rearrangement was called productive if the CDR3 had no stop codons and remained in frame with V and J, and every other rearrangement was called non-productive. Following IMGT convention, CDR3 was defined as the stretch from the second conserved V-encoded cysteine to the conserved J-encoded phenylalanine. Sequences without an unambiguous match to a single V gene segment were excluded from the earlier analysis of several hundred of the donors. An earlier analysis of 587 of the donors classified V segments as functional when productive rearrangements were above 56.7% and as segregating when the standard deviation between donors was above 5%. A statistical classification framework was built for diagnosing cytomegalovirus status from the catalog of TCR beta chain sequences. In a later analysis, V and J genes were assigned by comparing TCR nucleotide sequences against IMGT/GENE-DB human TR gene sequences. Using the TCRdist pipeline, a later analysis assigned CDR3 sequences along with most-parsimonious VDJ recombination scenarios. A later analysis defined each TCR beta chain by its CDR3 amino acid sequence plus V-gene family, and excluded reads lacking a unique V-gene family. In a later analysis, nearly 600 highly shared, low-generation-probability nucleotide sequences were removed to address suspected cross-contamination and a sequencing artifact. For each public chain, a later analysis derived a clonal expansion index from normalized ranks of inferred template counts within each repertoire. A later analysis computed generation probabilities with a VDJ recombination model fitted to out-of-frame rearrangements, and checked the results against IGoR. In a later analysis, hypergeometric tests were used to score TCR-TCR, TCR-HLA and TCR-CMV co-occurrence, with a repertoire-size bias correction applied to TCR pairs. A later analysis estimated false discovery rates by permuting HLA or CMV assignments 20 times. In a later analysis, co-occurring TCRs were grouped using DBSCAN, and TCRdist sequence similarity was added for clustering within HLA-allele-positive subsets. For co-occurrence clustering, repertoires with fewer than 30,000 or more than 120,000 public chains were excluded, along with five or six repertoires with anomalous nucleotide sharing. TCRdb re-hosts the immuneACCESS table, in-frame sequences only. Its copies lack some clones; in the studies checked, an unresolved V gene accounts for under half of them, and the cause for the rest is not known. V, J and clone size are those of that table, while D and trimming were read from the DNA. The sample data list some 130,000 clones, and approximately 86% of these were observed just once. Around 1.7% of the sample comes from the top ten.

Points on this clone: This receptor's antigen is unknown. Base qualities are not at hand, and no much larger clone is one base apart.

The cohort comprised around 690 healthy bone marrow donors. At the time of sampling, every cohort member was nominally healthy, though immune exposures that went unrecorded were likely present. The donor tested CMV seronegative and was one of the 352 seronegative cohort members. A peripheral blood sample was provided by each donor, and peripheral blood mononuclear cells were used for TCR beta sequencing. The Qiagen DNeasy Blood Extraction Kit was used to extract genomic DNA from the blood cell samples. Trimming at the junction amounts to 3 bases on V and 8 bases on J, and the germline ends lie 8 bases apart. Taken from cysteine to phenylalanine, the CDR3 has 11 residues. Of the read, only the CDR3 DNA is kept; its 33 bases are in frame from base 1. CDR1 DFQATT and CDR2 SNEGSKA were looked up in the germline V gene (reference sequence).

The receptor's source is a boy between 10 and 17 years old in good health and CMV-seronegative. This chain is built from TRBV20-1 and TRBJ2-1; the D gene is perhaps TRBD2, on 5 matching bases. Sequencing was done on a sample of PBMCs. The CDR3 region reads CSASFGDEQFF. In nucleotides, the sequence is TGCAGTGCTAGTTTCGGGGATGAGCAGTTCTTC.